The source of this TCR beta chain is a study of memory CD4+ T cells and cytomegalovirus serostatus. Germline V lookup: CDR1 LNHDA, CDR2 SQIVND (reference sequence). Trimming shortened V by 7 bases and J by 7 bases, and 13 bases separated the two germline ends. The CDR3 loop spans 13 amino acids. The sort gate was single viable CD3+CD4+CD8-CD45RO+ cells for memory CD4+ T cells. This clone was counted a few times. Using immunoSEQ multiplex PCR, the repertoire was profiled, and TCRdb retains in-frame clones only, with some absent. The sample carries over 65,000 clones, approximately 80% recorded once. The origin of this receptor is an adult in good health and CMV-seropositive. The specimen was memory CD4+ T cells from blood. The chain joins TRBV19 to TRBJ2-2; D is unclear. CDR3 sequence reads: CASNGLTSGELFF. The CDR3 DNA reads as TGTGCCAGTAATGGATTAACGAGCGGGGAGCTGTTTTTT.